Presented here are 17 T cell receptor beta chains from one specimen sequenced in a study of T cells in women clearing cervical HPV infection. Sequenced by immunoSEQ multiplex PCR; TCRdb stores in-frame clones only, minus some. This listing includes about 32,000 clones. The specimen sequenced was blood buffy coat. The source of these receptors is a woman between 18 and 69 years old with a cervical HPV16 infection that either progressed to CIN3+ or cleared (not recorded which).

Partial CDR3 DNA: TGCGCCAGCAGCTTTGGACTAGCGGTCGACCAAGAGACG. Translation: CASSFGLAVDQET. The whole CDR3 protein is CASSFGLAVDQETQYF. The chain employs TRBV5-1 and TRBJ2-3; 10 nucleotides agree with TRBD2. The read terminates 3 residues ahead of where the CDR3 ends, so the germline J gene completes it. CDR1 is SGHRS and CDR2 is YFSETQ in the germline V gene. The CDR3 totals 16 residues.

A word on this clone: The read finishes 3 residues shy of the CDR3 end, and the germline J gene is used to complete it. This rearrangement joins TRBV5-6 to TRBJ2-7; tentative D call: TRBD1 (6 bases). V lost 0 bases and J 0 bases, leaving 10 bases between the germline ends. This CDR3 spans 15 amino acids. Germline CDR1 and CDR2: SGHDT and YYEEEE. CDR3 DNA, as far as it was read: TGTGCCAGCAGCTTGGGGGACAACCCCTCCTACGAG. Protein product: CASSLGDNPSYE. The complete CDR3 protein is CASSLGDNPSYEQYF. The full variable domain, completed using reference TRBV5-6 and TRBJ2-7, is DAGVTQSPTHLIKTRGQQVTLRCSPKSGHDTVSWYQQALGQGPQFIFQYYEEEERQRGNFPDRFSGHQFPNYSSELNVNALLLGDSALYLCASSLGDNPSYEQYFGPGTRLTVT.

Of note for this clone: The read stops 3 residues short of the end of the CDR3; the missing end is completed from the germline J gene. The V and J genes are TRBV5-1 and TRBJ1-6; 10 nucleotides match TRBD1. Germline trimming cut 7 bases from V and 0 bases from J; bases unmatched to any gene: 13. The CDR3 sequence is 19 residues long. CDR1 SGHRS and CDR2 YFSETQ come from the germline V gene. This CDR3 reads CASAPEWDRGSSYNSPLHF. The sequenced part of the CDR3 DNA is TGCGCCAGCGCTCCGGAATGGGACAGGGGAAGCTCCTATAATTCACCC.

Details on this clone: The DNA ends 3 residues before the CDR3 does, and the rest of the CDR3 is filled in from the germline J gene. The chain combines TRBV23-1 with TRBJ1-2; the D gene is possibly TRBD1 (6 bases). TRBV23-1 qualifies as an ORF whose function is uncertain. The CDR3 has 18 residues. The CDR3: CASSQLPGTSVSYNDYTF. The CDR3 bases that were read are TGCGCCAGCAGTCAACTTCCCGGGACATCTGTCTCCTACAATGAC.

Comments on this clone: The germline gene is not matched at one end of the junction; a read error may be the cause. The CDR3 end is not reached by the read, which stops 3 residues before it; the germline J gene fills it in. V is TRBV4-2 and J is TRBJ1-1; 8 nucleotides line up with TRBD1. The CDR3 is 15 amino acids. In germline, CDR1 is LGHNA, CDR2 YNFKEQ. The CDR3 bases that were read are TGCGCCAGCAGCCAAGTTGGACAGGGGAACACTGAA. Translated: CASSQVGQGNTE. The complete CDR3 sequence is CASSQVGQGNTEAFF.

A remark on this clone: Read coverage stops 3 residues before the CDR3 terminus; the germline J gene supplies the remainder. The same CDR3 arises from other DNA sequences in this sample as well. V gene TRBV5-6 combines with J gene TRBJ1-3, with D possibly matching TRBD1 (5 bases). Trimming cost V 2 bases and J 4 bases, with 13 bases left between them. Germline CDR1 and CDR2: SGHDT and YYEEEE. CDR3 length: 15 amino acids. This CDR3 is CASSFTGQGGNTIYF. CDR3 DNA (partial): TGTGCCAGCAGCTTCACCGGACAAGGGGGAAACACC.

Turning to this clone: The CDR3 goes on 3 residues after the read ends, and that part is filled in from the germline J gene. The genes are TRBV19 and TRBJ1-4; 9 bases are a match to TRBD1. Germline V gives CDR1 LNHDA, CDR2 SQIVND (reference sequence). The ends lost 8 bases at V and 8 bases at J; junction bases unmatched: 12. The CDR3 runs 15 residues. The CDR3 reads CASSLNRGLWEKLFF. CDR3 bases read: TGTGCCAGTTCCCTCAACAGGGGGCTGTGGGAAAAA.

A remark on this clone: With the read ending 3 residues before the CDR3 end, the germline J gene is used to fill in that end. The J gene is TRBJ1-5, the V gene TRBV7-2; TRBD1 agrees at 7 bases. Germline trimming cut 0 bases from V and 6 bases from J; bases unmatched to any gene: 8. From germline, CDR1 is SGHTA and CDR2 FQGNSA. The CDR3 contains 16 residues. The CDR3 DNA, read in part, is TGTGCCAGCAGCTTAGCGGTCGCAGGGGGAACTCAGCCC. Amino acids: CASSLAVAGGTQP. The entire CDR3 reads CASSLAVAGGTQPQHF. The full variable domain, its missing parts supplied by reference TRBV7-2 and TRBJ1-5, is GAGVSQSPSNKVTEKGKDVELRCDPISGHTALYWYRQSLGQGLEFLIYFQGNSAPDKSGLPSDRFSAERTGGSVSTLTIQRTQQEDSAVYLCASSLAVAGGTQPQHFGDGTRLSIL.

Note on this clone: The read comes to an end 3 residues before the CDR3 does, leaving the germline J gene to fill in the end. The chain has TRBV5-4 and TRBJ1-2; no clear D gene. The CDR3 contains 13 residues. The germline V gene encodes CDR1 SGHNT and CDR2 YYREEE (reference sequence). CDR3 bases read: TGTGCCAGCAGCTTGGAAGGGCTGGGCGGC. Its protein product is CASSLEGLGG. In full, the CDR3 is CASSLEGLGGYTF.

About this clone itself: At one end, the junction sequence differs from germline, possibly due to a read error. The read falls 3 residues short of the CDR3 end, and the missing part is taken from the germline J gene. The chain couples TRBV2 to TRBJ2-3, with D possibly matching TRBD1 (6 bases). This CDR3 region has 12 residues. Germline CDR1 is SNHLY and CDR2 is FYNNEI. The sequenced CDR3 bases are TGTGCCAGCAGTTCAGGGGCAGAGACG. The encoded protein is CASSSGAET. The complete CDR3 reads CASSSGAETQYF. Complete variable domain (other parts from reference TRBV2 and TRBJ2-3): EPEVTQTPSHQVTQMGQEVILRCVPISNHLYFYWYRQILGQKVEFLVSFYNNEISEKSEIFDDQFSVERPDGSNFTLKIRSTKLEDSAMYFCASSSGAETQYFGPGTRLTVL.

On this clone itself: With the read ending 3 residues before the CDR3 end, the germline J gene is used to fill in that end. The chain has TRBV27 and TRBJ1-5, with TRBD1 matching over 7 bases. CDR3 size: 13 residues. Germline lookup yields CDR1 MNHEY and CDR2 SMNVEV (reference sequence). Trimming at V came to 5 bases and at J to 9 bases, leaving 7 bases not matched to a gene. Here the CDR3 reads CASSDTGERPQHF. The covered CDR3 bases are TGTGCCAGCAGTGACACAGGGGAAAGGCCC.

Comment on this clone: Sequencing ends 3 residues short of the CDR3 end; the germline J gene provides the rest. V usage is TRBV5-6 and J usage is TRBJ2-7; tentative D call: TRBD1 (6 bases). The length of the CDR3 is 14 residues. CDR1 and CDR2 (germline): SGHDT, YYEEEE. The V and J ends lost 0 bases and 0 bases respectively, with 7 bases between them. CDR3 protein: CASSLGRGSYEQYF. CDR3 DNA (partial): TGTGCCAGCAGCTTGGGCAGGGGCTCCTACGAG.

About this clone itself: The read stops 3 residues short of the end of the CDR3; the missing end is completed from the germline J gene. The V and J genes are TRBV19 and TRBJ2-4, with 7 positions matching TRBD1. Germline lookup yields CDR1 LNHDA and CDR2 SQIVND (reference sequence). This CDR3 spans 17 amino acids. The sequenced part of the CDR3 DNA is TGTGCCAGTAGTATAATCAGGATGACAGGGCCAGGATATGGT. This sequence encodes CASSIIRMTGPGYG. Given in full, the CDR3 is CASSIIRMTGPGYGQYF. The whole variable domain, remainder taken from reference TRBV19 and TRBJ2-4, is DGGITQSPKYLFRKEGQNVTLSCEQNLNHDAMYWYRQDPGQGLRLIYYSQIVNDFQKGDIAEGYSVSREKKESFPLTVTSAQKNPTAFYLCASSIIRMTGPGYGQYFGAGTRLSVL.

A word on this clone: The CDR3 extends 3 residues past the end of the read, so its final part is completed from the germline J gene. This chain connects TRBV14 to TRBJ2-1, with 7 bases aligning to TRBD1. The CDR3 consists of 14 residues. The germline CDR1 and CDR2 sequences are SGHDN and FVKESK. After removal of 3 bases from V and 7 bases from J, the junction contained 6 bases not matched to a gene. The CDR3 reads CASSHQGVGNEQFF. Partial CDR3 DNA: TGTGCCAGCAGCCACCAGGGGGTGGGTAATGAG.

Regarding this clone: The read finishes 3 residues shy of the CDR3 end, and the germline J gene is used to complete it. The chain employs TRBV7-2 and TRBJ1-6; 11 nucleotides align to TRBD1. The germline V gene encodes CDR1 SGHTA and CDR2 FQGNSA. The CDR3 spans 15 residues. Losses at the gene ends were 5 bases for V and 9 bases for J; bases not matched to a gene: 6. The chain's CDR3 is CASSGPGQGVSPLHF. Partial CDR3 DNA: TGTGCCAGCAGCGGGCCGGGACAGGGGGTTTCACCC.

The CDR3 loop is CASSRGQGASYEQYF. CDR3 DNA, as far as it was read: TGTGCCAGTAGTAGGGGACAGGGGGCCTCCTACGAG. This rearrangement joins TRBV19 to TRBJ2-7; TRBD1 aligns across 12 bases. The read terminates 3 residues ahead of where the CDR3 ends, so the germline J gene completes it. V was clipped by 4 bases and J by 0 bases; unmatched bases: 1. This CDR3 has 15 amino acids. From germline, CDR1 is LNHDA and CDR2 SQIVND (reference sequence). The variable domain in full, with the rest retrieved from reference TRBV19 and TRBJ2-7, is DGGITQSPKYLFRKEGQNVTLSCEQNLNHDAMYWYRQDPGQGLRLIYYSQIVNDFQKGDIAEGYSVSREKKESFPLTVTSAQKNPTAFYLCASSRGQGASYEQYFGPGTRLTVT.

Concerning this clone: The read halts 3 residues ahead of the CDR3 end, with the missing end drawn from the germline J gene. The gene calls are TRBV19 and TRBJ1-2; 9 bases match TRBD1. V was pared by 5 bases and J by 6 bases, with 10 bases of the junction left unmatched. The CDR3 runs 15 residues. CDR1 LNHDA and CDR2 SQIVND come from the germline V gene (reference sequence). CDR3 DNA, as far as it was read: TGTGCCAGTAGTTACTCTCCTTGGACAGGGGATGGC. Its translation: CASSYSPWTGDG. The full CDR3 is CASSYSPWTGDGYTF.